These T cell receptor beta chains were read from a single sample in a study of blood T cell repertoires in COVID-19. Generated by immunoSEQ multiplex PCR, the TCRdb table keeps only in-frame clones and is missing some. The table includes under 200,000 clones, around 88% detected once. The source material was PBMCs or T cells enriched from blood (not recorded which). These receptors all stem from a woman in her 50s in a cohort exposed to, infected with or recovered from COVID-19 (not recorded which). The CDR3 runs from the conserved cysteine through the conserved F or W. The D gene is left open where the match is weak. Clone size is given for some rows only: seen once, a few or many times, or a class if the clone is expanded.

D: TRBD2
J: TRBJ2-1
V: TRBV7-9
size: -
CDR3: CASSPWVLVAGEDNEQFF
DNA: TGTGCCAGCAGCCCATGGGTGTTGGTCGCGGGAGAGGACAATGAGCAGTTCTTC

D: -
J: TRBJ1-1
V: TRBV28
size: -
CDR3: CATLATWTEAFF
DNA: TGTGCCACCTTGGCCACGTGGACTGAAGCTTTCTTT

D: -
J: TRBJ1-4
V: TRBV5-4
size: -
CDR3: CASSAGITEEKLFF
DNA: TGTGCCAGCAGCGCCGGGATCACGGAGGAAAAACTGTTTTTT

D: TRBD1
J: TRBJ1-5
V: TRBV7-9
size: -
CDR3: CASTTGVQPQHF
DNA: TGTGCCAGCACAACAGGGGTTCAGCCCCAGCATTTT

D: -
J: TRBJ1-3
V: TRBV2
size: -
CDR3: CASTGQLSGNTIYF
DNA: TGTGCCAGCACCGGACAGCTCTCTGGAAACACCATATATTTT

D: TRBD1
J: TRBJ1-6
V: TRBV5-1
size: once
CDR3: CASSRTGSTISSPLHF
DNA: TGCGCCAGCAGCCGGACAGGGTCCACAATAAGTTCACCCCTCCACTTT

D: -
J: TRBJ1-5
V: TRBV6-6
size: -
CDR3: CATIQGYSNQPQHF
DNA: TGTGCCACCATACAGGGATATAGCAATCAGCCCCAGCATTTT

D: -
J: TRBJ1-5
V: TRBV29-1
size: -
CDR3: CSVEAVRGQPQHF
DNA: TGCAGCGTTGAAGCGGTCAGGGGACAGCCCCAGCATTTT

D: TRBD2
J: TRBJ2-3
V: TRBV9
size: once
CDR3: CASSPPSGTDTQYF
DNA: TGTGCCAGCAGCCCCCCTAGCGGAACAGATACGCAGTATTTT

D: TRBD2
J: TRBJ2-1
V: TRBV5-8
size: -
CDR3: CASSNVLTSGTMSSYNEQFF
DNA: TGTGCCAGCAGCAATGTTTTGACTAGCGGGACAATGAGCTCCTACAATGAGCAGTTCTTC

D: -
J: TRBJ2-5
V: TRBV27
size: -
CDR3: CASSSYLGSEETQYF
DNA: TGTGCCAGCAGCTCCTACCTGGGGAGCGAGGAGACCCAGTACTTC

D: TRBD1
J: TRBJ2-7
V: TRBV30
size: -
CDR3: CAWSGDRVSHEQYF
DNA: TGTGCCTGGAGCGGGGACAGGGTATCGCACGAGCAGTACTTC

D: -
J: TRBJ2-5
V: TRBV6-5
size: -
CDR3: CASIWQGTETQYF
DNA: TGTGCCAGCATCTGGCAGGGGACGGAGACCCAGTACTTC

D: -
J: TRBJ2-7
V: TRBV3-1/TRBV3-2
size: -
CDR3: CASSQVFPSVPYEQYF
DNA: TGTGCCAGCAGCCAAGTCTTCCCTAGTGTACCCTACGAGCAGTACTTC

D: -
J: TRBJ2-1
V: TRBV14
size: -
CDR3: CASGGVSYNEQFF
DNA: TGTGCCAGCGGCGGAGTTTCCTACAATGAGCAGTTCTTC

D: TRBD1
J: TRBJ2-7
V: TRBV5-1
size: medium-sized
CDR3: CASTLRQGAYEQYF
DNA: TGCGCCAGCACCTTAAGACAGGGAGCCTACGAGCAGTACTTC

D: -
J: TRBJ1-2
V: TRBV15
size: -
CDR3: CATRLSSQGYYGYTF
DNA: TGTGCCACCAGGCTTTCGTCGCAGGGGTACTATGGCTACACCTTC

D: TRBD2
J: TRBJ2-2
V: TRBV27
size: -
CDR3: CASSLLAGRTGELFF
DNA: TGTGCCAGCAGTCTACTAGCGGGAAGGACCGGGGAGCTGTTTTTT

D: -
J: TRBJ1-4
V: TRBV4-1
size: -
CDR3: CASSRTPGGKEEKLFF
DNA: TGCGCCAGCAGCCGCACCCCGGGAGGGAAGGAGGAAAAACTGTTTTTT

D: -
J: TRBJ2-5
V: TRBV11-1
size: -
CDR3: CASSFGGRETQYF
DNA: TGTGCCAGCAGCTTCGGGGGTCGGGAGACCCAGTACTTC

D: TRBD2
J: TRBJ2-5
V: TRBV6-2/TRBV6-3
size: -
CDR3: CASSYVLGTSGGWETQYF
DNA: TGTGCCAGCAGTTACGTCCTCGGGACTAGCGGGGGGTGGGAGACCCAGTACTTC

D: -
J: TRBJ2-2
V: TRBV5-4
size: -
CDR3: CASSYLTGSGELFF
DNA: TGTGCCAGCAGCTACCTCACAGGGAGCGGGGAGCTGTTTTTT

D: TRBD2
J: TRBJ2-5
V: TRBV7-9
size: -
CDR3: CASSPSGGAAETQYF
DNA: TGTGCCAGCTCTCCTAGCGGGGGGGCTGCAGAGACCCAGTACTTC

D: -
J: TRBJ1-6
V: TRBV11-3
size: once
CDR3: CASSLDGTWNSPLHF
DNA: TGTGCCAGCAGCTTAGATGGGACTTGGAACTCACCCCTCCACTTT

D: -
J: TRBJ1-5
V: TRBV2
size: -
CDR3: CASSDRRVNQPQHF
DNA: TGTGCCAGCAGTGATCGTCGGGTCAATCAGCCCCAGCATTTT

D: TRBD2
J: TRBJ2-1
V: TRBV19
size: -
CDR3: CASSTETSGSQFYNEQFF
DNA: TGTGCCAGTAGTACGGAGACTAGCGGCTCCCAATTTTACAATGAGCAGTTCTTC

D: -
J: TRBJ1-1
V: TRBV13
size: -
CDR3: CASSGRGAATEVFF
DNA: TGTGCCAGCAGCGGCCGGGGGGCGGCCACTGAAGTTTTCTTT

D: TRBD1
J: TRBJ1-6
V: TRBV27
size: -
CDR3: CASSIKTGGTINSPLHF
DNA: TGTGCCAGCAGTATCAAAACAGGGGGTACGATAAATTCACCCCTCCACTTT

D: TRBD1
J: TRBJ1-4
V: TRBV28
size: -
CDR3: CASSGRQGISTNEKLFF
DNA: TGTGCCAGCAGTGGACGACAGGGGATCTCAACTAATGAAAAACTGTTTTTT